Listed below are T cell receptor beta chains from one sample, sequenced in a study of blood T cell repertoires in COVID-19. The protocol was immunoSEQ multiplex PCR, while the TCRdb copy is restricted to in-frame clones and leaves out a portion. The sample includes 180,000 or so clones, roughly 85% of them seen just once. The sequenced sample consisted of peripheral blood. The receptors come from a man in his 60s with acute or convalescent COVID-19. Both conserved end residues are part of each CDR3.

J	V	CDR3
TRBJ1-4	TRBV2	CASSEGAANEKLFF
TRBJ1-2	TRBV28	CASSLGGANTYGYTF
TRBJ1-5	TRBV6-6	CASSYQTVSANQPQHF
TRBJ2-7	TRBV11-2	CASSSGRQGSSYEQYF
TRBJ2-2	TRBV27	CASSLSGGNTGELFF
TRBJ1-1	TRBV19	CASSNQGHTEAFF
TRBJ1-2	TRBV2	CASRGRTGPGYTF
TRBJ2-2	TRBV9	CASSEGGVNTGELFF
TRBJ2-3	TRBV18	CASSPVGLASTDTQYF
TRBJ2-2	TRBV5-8	CASSLARAVNTGELFF
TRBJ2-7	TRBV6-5	CASSRTGTGTYEQYF
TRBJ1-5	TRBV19	CASSRRQNQPQHF
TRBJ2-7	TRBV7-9	CASRLTEYEQYF
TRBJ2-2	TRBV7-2	CASSFPAGELFF
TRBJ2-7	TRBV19	CASSKGQGTLEQYF
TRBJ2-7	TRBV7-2	CASSFPGYEQYF
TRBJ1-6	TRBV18	CASSPTPAGGYSYNSPLHF
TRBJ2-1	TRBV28	CASRVSSYNEQFF
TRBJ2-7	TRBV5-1	CASSSVQRYEQYF
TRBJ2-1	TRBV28	CASTLTSGRAVEQFF
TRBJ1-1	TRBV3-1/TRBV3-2	CASSQSRGATTEAFF
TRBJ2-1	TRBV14	CASSRTRLEQFF
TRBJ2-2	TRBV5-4	CASSPRGGSGVTGELFF
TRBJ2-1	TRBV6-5	CASSRTSGYNEQFF
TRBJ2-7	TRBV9	CASSPRSGSHEQYF
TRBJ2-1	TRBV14	CASSQADEQFF
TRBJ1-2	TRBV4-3	CASSPQTAYYGYTF
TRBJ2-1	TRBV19	CASSMKTSGNNEQFF
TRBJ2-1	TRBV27	CASSLNRGRLGYNEQFF
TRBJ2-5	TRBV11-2	CASSLLFFGSPTQETQYF
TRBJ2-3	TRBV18	CASSPSRDSDTQYF
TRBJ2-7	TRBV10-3	CAISAGSNEQYF
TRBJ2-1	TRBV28	CASSLGADNYNEQFF
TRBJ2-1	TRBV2	CASLPSSGDYNEQFF
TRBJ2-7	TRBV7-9	CASSHSPGQGPYEQYF
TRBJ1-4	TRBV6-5	CASSRTATNEKLFF
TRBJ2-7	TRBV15	CATSREASSYEQYF
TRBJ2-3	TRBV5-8	CASCRAGGTDTQYF
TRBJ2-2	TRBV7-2	CASSAGGPELFF
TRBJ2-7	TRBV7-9	CASRNHSGSWYEQYF